The 18 T cell receptor beta chains below all came from one sample that was sequenced in a study of blood T cell repertoires in COVID-19. Clones were read by immunoSEQ multiplex PCR, and TCRdb kept only the in-frame ones, dropping some. The repertoire holds approximately 150,000 clones, with more than 80% as singletons. The specimen sequenced was peripheral blood. Receptors originate from a human donor in a cohort sampled during active COVID-19.

The table lists this clone with a few counts. This sequence joins TRBV3-1 (or the pseudogene TRBV3-2) and TRBJ1-6; 7 nucleotides line up with TRBD1. The germline V gene has CDR1 LGHDT and CDR2 YNNKEL (reference sequence). The CDR3 consists of 18 residues. After removal of 4 bases from V and 0 bases from J, the junction contained 9 bases not matched to a gene. The CDR3 nucleotides read TGTGCCAGCAGCCGAACAGGGGACCCGAGCTCCTATAATTCACCCCTCCACTTT. Its protein product is CASSRTGDPSSYNSPLHF.

The chain has TRBV6-6 and TRBJ2-7, with TRBD1 matching over 9 bases. The ends lost 4 bases at V and 5 bases at J; junction bases unmatched: 6. CDR3 length: 14 amino acids. Germline V CDR1 and CDR2: MNHNY, SVGAGI (reference sequence). The CDR3: CASSSGTGRHEQYV. The CDR3, as DNA: TGTGCCAGCAGTTCGGGGACAGGGAGACACGAGCAGTACGTC.

The chain links TRBV2 to TRBJ2-4; the match to TRBD2 covers 8 bases. The CDR3 has 15 amino acids. Germline trimming cut 4 bases from V and 8 bases from J; bases unmatched to any gene: 10. CDR1 SNHLY and CDR2 FYNNEI come from the germline V gene. Written as DNA, the CDR3 is TGTGCCAGCAGTGGAGGTCGGGGGGGTTCCGACATTCAGTACTTC. Its protein is CASSGGRGGSDIQYF.

V is TRBV28 and J is TRBJ2-7; D uncertain. Germline loops: CDR1 MDHEN, CDR2 SYDVKM. V lost 10 bases and J lost 2, with 18 bases in between. The CDR3 spans 14 residues. The CDR3 spells CAIKPSSGPYEQYF. CDR3 coding DNA: TGTGCCATCAAGCCGTCTAGTGGTCCCTACGAGCAGTACTTC.

J is TRBJ1-3 and V is TRBV29-1; the D gene is possibly TRBD1 (5 bases). The V end lost 6 bases, the J end lost 8 bases, and 17 bases lay between the germline ends. CDR1 is SQVTM, CDR2 ANQGSEA, per germline. The CDR3 covers 13 residues. CDR3 nucleotides: TGCAGCGTGACCCGGGACTCGAGGGACACCATATATTTT. It is translated as CSVTRDSRDTIYF.

The chain combines TRBV7-9 with TRBJ2-7; 7 bases line up with TRBD2. The CDR3 is 12 amino acids. Losses at the gene ends were 5 bases for V and 6 bases for J; bases not matched to a gene: 4. Germline CDR1 SEHNR, CDR2 FQNEAQ (reference sequence). In DNA form, the CDR3 reads TGTGCCAGCAGCGACCGGACTAGCGAGCAGTACTTC. This encodes CASSDRTSEQYF.

In its sample, this clone was seen once. The chain employs TRBV6-5 and TRBJ1-4; 9 bases agree with TRBD1. Germline CDR1 reads MNHEY; CDR2 reads SVGAGI. With 6 bases clipped from V and 4 bases from J, the junction kept 3 bases outside the gene matches. The CDR3 is 14 residues long. The CDR3 sequence is CASRGQGGNEKLFF. The CDR3 DNA sequence: TGTGCCAGCAGGGGACAGGGCGGTAATGAAAAACTGTTTTTT.

The chain uses TRBV29-1 and TRBJ1-4; the D is unclear. Germline CDR1 and CDR2: SQVTM and ANQGSEA. The CDR3 extends over 14 amino acids. V was pared by 4 bases and J by 3 bases, with 12 bases between. CDR3 coding DNA: TGCAGCGTTGCGCAGGCCCCAGCTAATGAAAAACTGTTTTTT. It encodes CSVAQAPANEKLFF.

Here the CDR3 DNA reads TGTGCCTGGTTGGGACAGACCATTTTCAGTGAGCAGTTCTTC. Translation gives CAWLGQTIFSEQFF. The rearrangement links TRBV30 to TRBJ2-1, with TRBD1 identical over 7 bases. CDR3 length: 14 amino acids. Per the germline V gene, CDR1 is GTSNPN and CDR2 is SVGIG (reference sequence). J gave up 9 bases and V 5 bases, and 13 bases lay outside the gene matches.

V gene TRBV9 combines with J gene TRBJ1-1; D uncertain. Deletions cut 3 bases from V and 4 bases from J, with 10 bases between. CDR1 and CDR2 from the germline V gene are SGDLS and YYNGEE. The CDR3 is 13 amino acids. DNA for the CDR3: TGTGCCAGCAGCGAGGGAGTTGGCACTGAAGCTTTCTTT. It translates to CASSEGVGTEAFF.

In this sample, this clone turned up once. V gene TRBV5-4 combines with J gene TRBJ2-5; D is unresolved. The CDR3 length is 13 residues. The germline V gene encodes CDR1 SGHNT and CDR2 YYREEE (reference sequence). With 0 bases removed from V and 2 bases from J, the gap between germline ends came to 5 bases. CDR3 sequence: CASSLGLQETQYF. CDR3 DNA: TGTGCCAGCAGCTTGGGACTGCAAGAGACCCAGTACTTC.

This clone was observed a single time. The V and J genes are TRBV2 and TRBJ2-1; D possibly corresponds to TRBD2 (5 bases). Germline CDR1 SNHLY, CDR2 FYNNEI. The CDR3 is made up of 13 amino acids. V gave up 10 bases and J gave up 10 bases, with 20 bases separating them. The CDR3 DNA sequence: TGTGCCAACCGGAGCACGAGGGCCGGGGAGCAGTTCTTC. It specifies CANRSTRAGEQFF.

The chain is built from TRBV6-1 and TRBJ2-5; 9 bases are a match to TRBD2. V gave up 3 bases and J gave up 4 bases; unmatched junction bases: 9. Germline CDR1 reads MNHNS; CDR2 reads SASEGT. This CDR3 comprises 16 residues. The CDR3 DNA reads TGTGCCAGCAGTGACGGGGGCGGGAGGGCCCCAGAGACCCAGTACTTC. Amino acid sequence: CASSDGGGRAPETQYF.

V usage is TRBV6-6 and J usage is TRBJ2-2; D perhaps matches TRBD2 (5 bases). This CDR3 is 14 amino acids long. Trimming shortened V by 2 bases and J by 1 base, and 5 bases separated the two germline ends. CDR1 MNHNY and CDR2 SVGAGI come from the germline V gene (reference sequence). The CDR3 DNA reads as TGTGCCAGCAGTTACGGGAGGAACACCGGGGAGCTGTTTTTT. Protein product: CASSYGRNTGELFF.

This clone was picked up a small number of times. V usage is TRBV12-3 or TRBV12-4 and J usage is TRBJ2-3; the match to TRBD2 covers 7 bases. V was pared by 4 bases and J by 3 bases, with 1 base of the junction left unmatched. The CDR3 extends over 13 amino acids. The CDR3 coding sequence is TGTGCCAGCAGTTCCGGGGGGACAGATACGCAGTATTTT. Amino acids: CASSSGGTDTQYF.

V gene TRBV6-5 combines with J gene TRBJ2-7, with TRBD1 matching over 8 bases. The germline CDR1 and CDR2 sequences are MNHEY and SVGAGI. V was pared by 5 bases and J by 6 bases, with 9 bases of the junction left unmatched. The CDR3 contains 14 residues. CDR3 loop: CASSRGTGRSEQYV. CDR3 sequence (DNA): TGTGCCAGCAGTCGCGGGACAGGACGTTCCGAGCAGTACGTC.

This sequence joins TRBV2 and TRBJ2-3, with TRBD2 as a possible D gene (5 bases). The germline gives CDR1 SNHLY, CDR2 FYNNEI. The CDR3 consists of 13 residues. Between the trimmed V and J ends, which lost 3 bases and 8 bases, there was a span of 12 bases. The CDR3: CASSDGSYGTQYF. The CDR3 bases are TGTGCCAGCAGTGATGGGAGTTACGGTACGCAGTATTTT. The whole variable domain, remainder taken from reference TRBV2 and TRBJ2-3, is EPEVTQTPSHQVTQMGQEVILRCVPISNHLYFYWYRQILGQKVEFLVSFYNNEISEKSEIFDDQFSVERPDGSNFTLKIRSTKLEDSAMYFCASSDGSYGTQYFGPGTRLTVL.

V is TRBV19 and J is TRBJ2-1; the match to TRBD1 covers 8 bases. The V gene's germline CDR1 is LNHDA and CDR2 SQIVND (reference sequence). Losses at the gene ends were 4 bases for V and 8 bases for J; bases not matched to a gene: 10. This CDR3 spans 15 amino acids. CDR3 DNA: TGTGCCAGTAGTACCCTGGACAGGGTAAACGATGAGCAGTTCTTC. This sequence encodes CASSTLDRVNDEQFF.